The 7 T cell receptor beta chains below were found in one sample sequenced in a study of blood T cell repertoires in COVID-19. Assay: immunoSEQ multiplex PCR; the TCRdb copy retains only in-frame clones and omits some. The data show 200,000 to 250,000 clones, with 88% seen just once and around 1.6% held by the top ten. The sequenced sample consisted of peripheral blood. The receptors were gathered from a man in his 70s with acute or convalescent COVID-19.

This rearrangement joins TRBV14 to TRBJ1-1, with 10 positions matching TRBD1. Germline assignment: CDR1 SGHDN and CDR2 FVKESK. J lost 5 bases, V lost 4 bases, and 4 bases had no gene match. The CDR3 contains 14 residues. CDR3 DNA: TGTGCCAGCAGCCTCGACAGGGGGCGGACTGAAGCTTTCTTT. This sequence encodes CASSLDRGRTEAFF. Drawing the rest from reference TRBV14 and TRBJ1-1, the complete variable domain is EAGVTQFPSHSVIEKGQTVTLRCDPISGHDNLYWYRRVMGKEIKFLLHFVKESKQDESGMPNNRFLAERTGGTYSTLKVQPAELEDSGVYFCASSLDRGRTEAFFGQGTRLTVV.

The rearrangement links TRBV2 to TRBJ1-2; 9 nucleotides line up with TRBD1. CDR1 and CDR2 (germline): SNHLY, FYNNEI. This CDR3 is 14 amino acids long. V shed 5 bases, J shed 8 bases, and the junction held 9 bases outside the gene matches. CDR3 nucleotide sequence: TGTGCCAGCAGTCCCCTACAGGGGGCAGGCGGCTACACCTTC. This gives the protein CASSPLQGAGGYTF.

The chain uses TRBV30 and TRBJ1-4; 8 positions agree with TRBD1. Trimming cost V 3 bases and J 6 bases; bases outside gene matches: 9. There are 15 residues in the CDR3. Germline V gives CDR1 GTSNPN, CDR2 SVGIG (reference sequence). The chain's CDR3 is CAWSPPPGGDEKLFF. DNA of the CDR3: TGTGCCTGGAGCCCACCCCCAGGGGGCGATGAAAAACTGTTTTTT.

The chain links TRBV11-2 to TRBJ2-1; 7 nucleotides align to TRBD1. The CDR3 length is 15 residues. Germline lookup yields CDR1 SGHAT and CDR2 FQNNGV. V lost 3 bases, J lost 2 bases, and 4 bases stayed unmatched. The CDR3 region has the DNA TGTGCCAGCAGCTTGAGCCAGGGGGCCTACAATGAGCAGTTCTTC. The encoded protein is CASSLSQGAYNEQFF.

This clone was recorded only once. The chain combines TRBV18 with TRBJ1-5, with 7 positions matching TRBD1. The length of the CDR3 is 17 residues. Germline CDR1 KGHSH, CDR2 LQKENI. J lost 5 bases, V lost 2 bases, and 12 bases had no gene match. The CDR3 bases are TGTGCCAGCTCACCAAACAGGGGATCTGCGGGGTATCAGCCCCAGCATTTT. It yields the protein CASSPNRGSAGYQPQHF.

This chain links TRBV28 with TRBJ1-2, with 8 bases that match TRBD1. With V trimmed by 6 bases and J by 4 bases, 4 bases remained unmatched. There are 13 residues in the CDR3. CDR1 and CDR2 from the germline V gene are MDHEN and SYDVKM. CDR3 coding DNA: TGTGCCAGCAGGCTAGACAGGGGCTATGGCTACACCTTC. Protein sequence: CASRLDRGYGYTF.

This clone was counted a few times. V gene TRBV12-5 combines with J gene TRBJ1-5; D call uncertain. This CDR3 is 14 amino acids long. The germline V gene has CDR1 LGHNT and CDR2 FRNRAP. Trimming stripped 3 bases from V and 0 bases from J, with 6 bases between. The CDR3 nucleotides read TGTGCTAGTGGTTTCGGGTATAGCAATCAGCCCCAGCATTTT. Translation gives CASGFGYSNQPQHF. Full variable domain (rest looked up from reference TRBV12-5 and TRBJ1-5): DARVTQTPRHKVTEMGQEVTMRCQPILGHNTVFWYRQTMMQGLELLAYFRNRAPLDDSGMPKDRFSAEMPDATLATLKIQPSEPRDSAVYFCASGFGYSNQPQHFGDGTRLSIL.